This TCR beta chain originates from a study of STAT5B mutations in CD4+ large granular lymphocyte leukemia. General study findings and limits: 8/27 top patient clones versus 2/35 control clones were TRBV06-family. About 26% of private leukemic clonotypes occurred rarely in other patients' non-leukemic repertoires. CD4-sorted patient repertoires seemed more clonal than healthy CD4+ repertoires. Patient cell sources varied; 6 CD4-sorted samples entered the clonality comparison.

On this clone itself: Antigen specificity is unknown.

The method was immunoSEQ multiplex PCR; TCRdb's version includes in-frame clones alone and lacks a portion of them. The sample comprises about 5,000 clones, around 74% of which are singletons, and under 75% rests with the top ten. Losses at the gene ends were 2 bases for V and 8 bases for J; bases not matched to a gene: 9. The CDR3 contains 15 residues. Germline loops: CDR1 PRHDT, CDR2 FYEKMQ (reference sequence). The origin of this receptor is a man older than 75 with CD4+ T-cell large granular lymphocyte leukemia. The chain links TRBV13 to TRBJ2-1; 7 bases map to TRBD2. Sequenced: PBMCs. CDR3 nucleotides: TGTGCCAGCAGCTTATGGGGAGGGCAGGTCGATGAGCAGTTCTTC. This encodes CASSLWGGQVDEQFF. Based on the CDR3 plus reference TRBV13 and TRBJ2-1, the full variable domain is AAGVIQSPRHLIKEKRETATLKCYPIPRHDTVYWYQQGPGQDPQFLISFYEKMQSDKGSIPDRFSAQQFSDYHSELNMSSLELGDSALYFCASSLWGGQVDEQFFGPGTRLTVL.